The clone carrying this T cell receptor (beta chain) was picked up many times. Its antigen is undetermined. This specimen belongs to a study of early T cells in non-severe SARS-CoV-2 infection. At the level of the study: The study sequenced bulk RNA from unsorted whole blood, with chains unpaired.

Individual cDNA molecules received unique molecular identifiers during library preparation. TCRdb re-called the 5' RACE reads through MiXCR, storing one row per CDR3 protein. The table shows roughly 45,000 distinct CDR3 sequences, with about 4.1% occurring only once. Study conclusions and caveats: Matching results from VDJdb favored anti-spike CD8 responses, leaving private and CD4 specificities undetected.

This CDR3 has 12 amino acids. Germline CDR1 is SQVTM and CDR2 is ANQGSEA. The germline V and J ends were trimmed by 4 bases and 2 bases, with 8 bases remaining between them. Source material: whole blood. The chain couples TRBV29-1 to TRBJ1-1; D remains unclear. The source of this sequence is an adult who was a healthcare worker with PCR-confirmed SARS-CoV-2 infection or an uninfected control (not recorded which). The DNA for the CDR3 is TGCAGCGTTGTGATGATTAACACTGAAGCTTTCTTT. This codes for CSVVMINTEAFF.